The 11 T cell receptor beta chains below all came from one sample that was sequenced in a study of shared clonotypes between healthy human individuals. Cells designated naive CD8 were CD45RO-negative and were positively selected for CCR7, with terminally differentiated effector memory CD45RA+ cells excluded. The repertoire was sequenced with immunoSEQ multiplex PCR; TCRdb's copy has only in-frame clones and lacks some. The sample records about 2 million clones, approximately 94% being singletons. The material sequenced was naive CD8+ T cells sorted from blood. Receptors originate from a young man in good health.

This chain links TRBV28 with TRBJ2-7, with D unclear. CDR1 is MDHEN and CDR2 is SYDVKM in the germline V gene. This CDR3 contains 12 residues. The germline V and J ends were trimmed by 6 bases and 0 bases, with 6 bases remaining between them. The CDR3 nucleotides read TGTGCCAGCAGACATAGCTCCTACGAGCAGTACTTC. Translating gives CASRHSSYEQYF.

This clone is a singleton in its sample. The rearrangement uses TRBV6-1 and TRBJ2-7; 12 bases are shared with TRBD2. CDR3 length equals 17 residues. Germline-derived CDR1 and CDR2 are MNHNS and SASEGT. J gave up 2 bases and V 3 bases, and 8 bases lay outside the gene matches. This CDR3 reads CASSDWTSGDLPYEQYF. The CDR3 DNA sequence: TGTGCCAGCAGTGACTGGACTAGCGGGGACCTACCCTACGAGCAGTACTTC.

V gene TRBV27 combines with J gene TRBJ2-7; D is tentatively TRBD1 or TRBD2 (5 bases each). The CDR3 length is 15 residues. V lost 8 bases, J lost 2 bases, and 19 bases lay in between. Germline V gene sequence: CDR1 MNHEY, CDR2 SMNVEV (reference sequence). CDR3 in amino acids: CASGFAGTQTYEQYF. The CDR3 nucleotides are TGTGCCAGCGGCTTTGCCGGGACCCAAACCTACGAGCAGTACTTC.

The V call is TRBV9, the J call TRBJ2-3; possibly TRBD2 for D (5 bases). The germline V gene encodes CDR1 SGDLS and CDR2 YYNGEE. The CDR3 is 12 amino acids. V shed 4 bases and J shed 6 bases, with 9 bases lying between them. CDR3: CASSKGVDTQYF. The CDR3 bases are TGTGCCAGCAGCAAGGGAGTGGATACGCAGTATTTT.

V and J are TRBV2 and TRBJ2-7; TRBD2 aligns across 8 bases. The J segment lost 4 bases and the V segment lost 6 bases, leaving 8 bases of the junction unmatched. The CDR3 covers 14 residues. Germline CDR1 SNHLY, CDR2 FYNNEI. The CDR3 loop reads CASRDTSGGYEQYF. The CDR3 region has the DNA TGTGCCAGCAGGGATACTAGCGGAGGATACGAGCAGTACTTC.

The chain has TRBV7-8 and TRBJ2-1; TRBD2 aligns across 14 bases. V dropped 4 bases and J dropped 2; count of bases not matched to a gene: 4. Germline values: CDR1 SGHVS, CDR2 FQNEAQ. The CDR3 contains 17 residues. CDR3 sequence: CASSSGLAGGTYNEQFF. The CDR3 nucleotides are TGTGCCAGCAGCTCCGGACTAGCGGGGGGTACCTACAATGAGCAGTTCTTC. The entire variable domain, with the rest obtained from reference TRBV7-8 and TRBJ2-1, is as follows: GAGVSQSPRYKVAKRGQDVALRCDPISGHVSLFWYQQALGQGPEFLTYFQNEAQLDKSGLPSDRFFAERPEGSVSTLKIQRTQQEDSAVYLCASSSGLAGGTYNEQFFGPGTRLTVL.

About this clone itself: Other DNA sequences within the sample encode an identical CDR3. V gene TRBV6-5 combines with J gene TRBJ2-7; 8 bases are a match to TRBD1. CDR1 is MNHEY and CDR2 is SVGAGI in the germline V gene. The length of the CDR3 is 13 residues. J lost 4 bases, V lost 6 bases, and 5 bases had no gene match. For the CDR3, the DNA is TGTGCCAGCAGCGAAGACAGGGGTTACGAGCAGTACTTC. It translates to CASSEDRGYEQYF.

The table lists this clone with a count of one. This rearrangement joins TRBV9 to TRBJ2-1, with 10 nucleotides matching TRBD2. The CDR3 has 15 amino acids. Looked up from germline, CDR1 is SGDLS and CDR2 is YYNGEE. The trim removed 0 bases at V and 7 bases at J, leaving 4 bases unmatched. CDR3 protein: CASSVEPSGSNEQFF. For the CDR3, the DNA is TGTGCCAGCAGCGTAGAGCCTAGCGGGAGTAATGAGCAGTTCTTC.

The gene calls are TRBV5-1 and TRBJ2-7, with D perhaps given as TRBD1 or TRBD2 (5 bases each). This CDR3 has 14 amino acids. Germline CDR1 and CDR2: SGHRS and YFSETQ. V shed 4 bases and J shed 5 bases, with 16 bases lying between them. DNA of the CDR3: TGCGCCAGCAGCAGAGGGACCGCCCCCCACGAGCAGTACTTC. Translated: CASSRGTAPHEQYF.

V gene TRBV4-1 combines with J gene TRBJ2-3; unclear D gene. The V gene lost 0 bases and the J gene lost 2 bases, with 9 bases spanning the gap. The germline CDR1 and CDR2 sequences are MGHRA and YSYEKL. This CDR3 has 15 amino acids. As DNA, the CDR3 is TGCGCCAGCAGCCAAGATCGCGGAGTCACAGATACGCAGTATTTT. This gives the protein CASSQDRGVTDTQYF.

J is TRBJ1-4 and V is TRBV5-1; D remains unclear. CDR3 length: 14 residues. The V gene's germline CDR1 is SGHRS and CDR2 YFSETQ. Trimming removed 2 bases from V and 4 bases from J, with 9 bases in between. The chain's CDR3 is CASSFGGSNEKLFF. The CDR3 DNA is TGCGCCAGCAGCTTTGGAGGGAGTAATGAAAAACTGTTTTTT. The full variable domain, its missing parts supplied by reference TRBV5-1 and TRBJ1-4, is KAGVTQTPRYLIKTRGQQVTLSCSPISGHRSVSWYQQTPGQGLQFLFEYFSETQRNKGNFPGRFSGRQFSNSRSEMNVSTLELGDSALYLCASSFGGSNEKLFFGSGTQLSVL.